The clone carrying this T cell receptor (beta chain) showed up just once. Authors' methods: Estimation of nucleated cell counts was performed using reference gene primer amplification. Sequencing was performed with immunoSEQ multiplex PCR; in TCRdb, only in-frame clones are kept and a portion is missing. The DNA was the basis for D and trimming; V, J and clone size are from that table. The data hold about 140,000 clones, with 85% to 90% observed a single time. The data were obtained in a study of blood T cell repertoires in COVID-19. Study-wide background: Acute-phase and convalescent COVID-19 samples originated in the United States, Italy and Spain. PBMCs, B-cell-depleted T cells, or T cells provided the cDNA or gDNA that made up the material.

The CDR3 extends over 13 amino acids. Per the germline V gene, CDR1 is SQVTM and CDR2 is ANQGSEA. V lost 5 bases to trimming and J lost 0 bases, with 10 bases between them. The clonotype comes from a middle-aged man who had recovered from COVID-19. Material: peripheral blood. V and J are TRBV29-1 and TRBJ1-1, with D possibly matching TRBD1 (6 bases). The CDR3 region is CSVLGHMNTEAFF. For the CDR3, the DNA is TGCAGCGTTTTGGGACATATGAACACTGAAGCTTTCTTT.